The 32 T cell receptor beta chains below come from one sample, sequenced in a study of technical replicates of blood from several donors. The protocol was immunoSEQ multiplex PCR, while the TCRdb copy is restricted to in-frame clones and leaves out a portion. The sample contains some 80,000 clones, around 94% of which appear only once. Material for sequencing was T cells isolated from PBMCs. These receptors originate from a human donor in good health.

The CDR3 nucleotides are TGTGCCAGCAGTTACTCGAACAGATACACCGGGGAGCTGTTTTTT. This gives the protein CASSYSNRYTGELFF. The rearrangement uses TRBV6-5 and TRBJ2-2; D call uncertain. The CDR3 consists of 15 residues. V shed 0 bases and J shed 3 bases, with 8 bases lying between them. CDR1 and CDR2 from the germline V gene are MNHEY and SVGAGI.

The chain combines TRBV28 with TRBJ1-2; 8 nucleotides match TRBD1. The CDR3 spans 14 residues. Germline trimming cut 5 bases from V and 8 bases from J; bases unmatched to any gene: 10. Germline CDR1 MDHEN, CDR2 SYDVKM. This CDR3 is CASSPQGALRGYTF. DNA for the CDR3: TGTGCCAGCAGTCCTCAGGGGGCCCTTAGAGGCTACACCTTC.

V is TRBV14 and J is TRBJ1-1, with 8 bases lining up with TRBD1. CDR1 is SGHDN and CDR2 is FVKESK in the germline V gene. After removal of 4 bases from V and 1 base from J, the junction contained 2 bases not matched to a gene. The CDR3 is 14 residues long. In DNA, the CDR3 is TGTGCCAGCAGCCTGGACAGGGAGAACACTGAAGCTTTCTTT. It is translated as CASSLDRENTEAFF.

V usage is TRBV7-2 and J usage is TRBJ2-7, with D tentatively TRBD2 (8 bases). The CDR3 has 15 amino acids. Germline V gene sequence: CDR1 SGHTA, CDR2 FQGNSA. V lost 5 bases and J 2 bases, leaving 16 bases between the germline ends. The CDR3 loop is CASSRGGDSPYEQYF. The CDR3 coding sequence is TGTGCCAGCAGCCGGGGGGGGGACAGCCCCTACGAGCAGTACTTC.

The chain is built from TRBV20-1 and TRBJ1-5; D gene uncertain. V lost 3 bases and J 8 bases, leaving 8 bases between the germline ends. The CDR3 has 11 amino acids. The V gene's germline CDR1 is DFQATT and CDR2 SNEGSKA (reference sequence). CDR3 region: CSASNGEPQHF. For the CDR3, the DNA is TGCAGTGCTAGTAACGGGGAGCCCCAGCATTTT.

The V call is TRBV6-5, the J call TRBJ1-1, with no clear D. Germline CDR1 and CDR2: MNHEY and SVGAGI. V was cut by 0 bases and J by 0 bases, with 8 bases left in between. This CDR3 has 15 amino acids. The CDR3: CASSYSNAVNTEAFF. In nucleotides, the CDR3 is TGTGCCAGCAGTTACTCGAATGCGGTGAACACTGAAGCTTTCTTT.

This clone was observed a handful of times. The genes are TRBV30 and TRBJ1-1; D uncertain. Germline CDR1 reads GTSNPN; CDR2 reads SVGIG (reference sequence). The CDR3 has 12 amino acids. V was clipped by 4 bases and J by 1 base, with 7 bases between them. CDR3 loop: CAWTTANTEAFF. DNA of the CDR3: TGTGCCTGGACTACAGCGAACACTGAAGCTTTCTTT.

The chain links TRBV7-6 to TRBJ2-3; 15 bases match TRBD2. V shed 5 bases, J shed 2 bases, and the junction held 11 bases outside the gene matches. The CDR3 is made up of 19 amino acids. CDR1 and CDR2 (germline): SGHVS, FNYEAQ. The CDR3 DNA sequence: TGTGCCAGCAGCCTATTCCCGGGACTAGCGGGAGGAACCACAGATACGCAGTATTTT. Its protein is CASSLFPGLAGGTTDTQYF.

The chain has TRBV30 and TRBJ2-5; no clear D. V gave up 1 base and J gave up 4 bases, with 4 bases separating them. Per germline, CDR1 GTSNPN and CDR2 SVGIG (reference sequence). The CDR3 spans 11 residues. The DNA of the CDR3 is TGTGCCTGGAGTGGCAGAGAGACCCAGTACTTC. Translation: CAWSGRETQYF.

This clone was recorded a few times. The J gene is TRBJ1-1, the V gene TRBV19, with TRBD1 matching 7 bases. V shed 3 bases, J shed 1 base, and the junction held 2 bases outside the gene matches. CDR1 and CDR2 from the germline V gene are LNHDA and SQIVND (reference sequence). The CDR3 is made up of 14 amino acids. The CDR3 bases are TGTGCCAGTAGTATTCAGGGGGGGAACACTGAAGCTTTCTTT. This sequence encodes CASSIQGGNTEAFF.

The rearrangement links TRBV19 to TRBJ1-4, with 7 bases identical to TRBD1. The CDR3 covers 16 residues. Trimming at V came to 4 bases and at J to 6 bases, leaving 11 bases not matched to a gene. CDR1 and CDR2 from the germline V gene are LNHDA and SQIVND (reference sequence). The CDR3 DNA is TGTGCCAGTAGTACCGGGACAGCCCTCGGACATGAAAAACTGTTTTTT. This translates into CASSTGTALGHEKLFF.

The rearrangement links TRBV19 to TRBJ1-1; tentative D call: TRBD1 (6 bases). This CDR3 has 17 amino acids. V was trimmed by 4 bases and J by 5 bases, leaving 23 bases between them. Germline values: CDR1 LNHDA, CDR2 SQIVND (reference sequence). The CDR3: CASSKTGFRAPQTEAFF. The CDR3, as DNA: TGTGCCAGTAGTAAAACAGGGTTCCGGGCCCCCCAGACTGAAGCTTTCTTT.

The chain carries TRBV28 and TRBJ2-7, with 9 bases matching TRBD1. V dropped 2 bases and J dropped 6; count of bases not matched to a gene: 5. The CDR3 is made up of 14 amino acids. Germline V gives CDR1 MDHEN, CDR2 SYDVKM. DNA for the CDR3: TGTGCCAGCAGTTTACCCGGGACAGGGTTCGAGCAGTACTTC. The encoded protein is CASSLPGTGFEQYF.

On this clone: At one end, the junction sequence differs from germline, possibly due to a read error. This chain uses TRBV7-7 with TRBJ2-2; D is perhaps TRBD1 (6 bases). This CDR3 has 15 amino acids. In germline, CDR1 is SSHAT, CDR2 FNYEAQ (reference sequence). The CDR3 sequence is CASRDPGHNTGELFF. For the CDR3, the DNA is TGTGCTAGCAGAGATCCGGGACACAACACCGGGGAGCTGTTTTTT.

The chain recombines TRBV6-1 with TRBJ1-1; 7 bases are a match to TRBD1. V gave up 2 bases and J gave up 3 bases; unmatched junction bases: 18. The CDR3 covers 19 residues. Looked up from germline, CDR1 is MNHNS and CDR2 is SASEGT. The CDR3 coding sequence is TGTGCCAGCAGTGAAAGTTATACGACAGGGTACCCTCGGGACACTGAAGCTTTCTTT. Its protein is CASSESYTTGYPRDTEAFF.

The chain carries TRBV9 and TRBJ1-3; 7 positions match TRBD1. The CDR3 totals 15 residues. J lost 5 bases, V lost 3 bases, and 8 bases had no gene match. Germline V gives CDR1 SGDLS, CDR2 YYNGEE. This CDR3 reads CASSGMTGYRNTIYF. Here the CDR3 DNA reads TGTGCCAGCAGCGGAATGACAGGGTACAGAAACACCATATATTTT.

The chain is built from TRBV9 and TRBJ2-1, with 9 bases identical to TRBD2. CDR1 SGDLS and CDR2 YYNGEE come from the germline V gene. The CDR3 consists of 15 residues. V lost 0 bases, J lost 7 bases, and 5 bases stayed unmatched. The CDR3 reads CASSVGSGSHNEQFF. The CDR3 DNA follows: TGTGCCAGCAGCGTAGGTAGCGGGAGTCATAATGAGCAGTTCTTC. Full variable domain (rest looked up from reference TRBV9 and TRBJ2-1): DSGVTQTPKHLITATGQRVTLRCSPRSGDLSVYWYQQSLDQGLQFLIQYYNGEERAKGNILERFSAQQFPDLHSELNLSSLELGDSALYFCASSVGSGSHNEQFFGPGTRLTVL.

This sequence joins TRBV4-1 and TRBJ1-1; D gene uncertain. The V and J ends lost 1 base and 5 bases respectively, with 8 bases between them. The CDR3 covers 13 residues. Germline CDR1 reads MGHRA; CDR2 reads YSYEKL. CDR3 nucleotides: TGCGCCAGCAGCCAAGTAGACTTTACTGAAGCTTTCTTT. Protein sequence: CASSQVDFTEAFF.

The chain uses TRBV20-1 and TRBJ1-1; tentatively, D is TRBD1 (5 bases). The V end was cut by 6 bases, the J end by 7 bases, with 12 bases between. Germline V gene sequence: CDR1 DFQATT, CDR2 SNEGSKA (reference sequence). The CDR3 runs 11 residues. The DNA of the CDR3 is TGCAGTGCGACGGGGGAGGTTGAAGCTTTCTTT. Encoded protein: CSATGEVEAFF.

This chain connects TRBV7-2 to TRBJ2-7; tentatively, D is TRBD2 (5 bases). Between the trimmed V and J ends, which lost 3 bases and 6 bases, there was a span of 6 bases. This CDR3 has 11 residues. Germline V CDR1 and CDR2: SGHTA, FQGNSA. CDR3 in amino acids: CASSFTSEQYF. Here the CDR3 DNA reads TGTGCCAGCAGCTTTACTAGCGAGCAGTACTTC.

The chain has TRBV11-1 and TRBJ2-1, with D maybe TRBD2 (5 bases). CDR3 length: 16 residues. Trimming took off 4 bases at V and 5 bases at J, with 18 bases between the two ends. Germline loops: CDR1 SGHAT, CDR2 FQDESV (reference sequence). The chain's CDR3 is CASSSPQVSVHNEQFF. The CDR3 nucleotides are TGTGCCAGCAGCTCCCCCCAGGTTAGCGTCCACAATGAGCAGTTCTTC.

The V and J genes are TRBV4-1 and TRBJ2-1; 8 positions match TRBD1. CDR3 length: 18 amino acids. Germline V lookup: CDR1 MGHRA, CDR2 YSYEKL. Unmatched junction bases numbered 15, after V lost 5 bases and J lost 3 bases. The DNA for the CDR3 is TGCGCCAGCAGCTCACTCCACTTAGGACAGGGTCACTACAATGAGCAGTTCTTC. Its translation: CASSSLHLGQGHYNEQFF.

The chain recombines TRBV7-2 with TRBJ2-7; no definite D call. Germline V gene data show CDR1 as SGHTA and CDR2 as FQGNSA. This CDR3 comprises 12 residues. V gave up 0 bases and J gave up 4 bases, with 4 bases separating them. CDR3 coding DNA: TGTGCCAGCAGCTTAGCGGCATACGAGCAGTACTTC. Its translation: CASSLAAYEQYF.

The rearrangement joins TRBV29-1 to TRBJ2-7; 7 positions match TRBD2. J lost 6 bases, V lost 7 bases, and 15 bases had no gene match. Germline lookup yields CDR1 SQVTM and CDR2 ANQGSEA. This CDR3 is built from 14 residues. Written as DNA, the CDR3 is TGCAGCGCCCGGGAGGCGTCGGCCTTTGCCGAGCAGTACTTC. Translated: CSAREASAFAEQYF.

CDR3 region: CASSPGQGASEQFF. CDR3 nucleotide sequence: TGTGCCAGCAGTCCGGGACAGGGGGCAAGTGAGCAGTTCTTC. V and J are TRBV6-5 and TRBJ2-1; 12 bases fit TRBD1. Per the germline V gene, CDR1 is MNHEY and CDR2 is SVGAGI. After removal of 5 bases from V and 9 bases from J, the junction contained 5 bases not matched to a gene. The CDR3 runs to 14 residues.

V and J are TRBV19 and TRBJ2-7, with 8 bases lining up with TRBD2. With V trimmed by 6 bases and J by 4 bases, 5 bases remained unmatched. CDR1 and CDR2 from the germline V gene are LNHDA and SQIVND (reference sequence). The CDR3 length is 13 residues. The CDR3 coding sequence is TGTGCCAGTAGGCCGGGGGGGCGGTACGAGCAGTACTTC. It codes for CASRPGGRYEQYF.

The genes are TRBV6-1 and TRBJ2-7; D gene unclear. Germline V gene lookup returns CDR1 MNHNS and CDR2 SASEGT. The CDR3 loop spans 14 amino acids. V lost 0 bases and J lost 0, with 6 bases in between. The CDR3 bases are TGTGCCAGCAGTGAAGCATACATCTCCTACGAGCAGTACTTC. This translates into CASSEAYISYEQYF.

This rearrangement joins TRBV4-3 to TRBJ2-2, with TRBD2 identical over 9 bases. The CDR3 runs to 16 residues. V lost 4 bases, J lost 7 bases, and 10 bases stayed unmatched. Germline V CDR1 and CDR2: LGHNA, YSLEER. The CDR3 reads CASSPVAGEIIGELFF. The CDR3, as DNA: TGCGCCAGCAGCCCCGTAGCGGGAGAGATCATCGGGGAGCTGTTTTTT.

The chain employs TRBV2 and TRBJ2-7; 11 positions match TRBD2. CDR1 is SNHLY, CDR2 FYNNEI, per germline. CDR3 length equals 13 residues. The CDR3 DNA follows: TGTGCGAGAACTAGCGGGAGATCTTACGAGCAGTACTTC. Protein product: CARTSGRSYEQYF. The full variable domain, its missing parts supplied by reference TRBV2 and TRBJ2-7, is EPEVTQTPSHQVTQMGQEVILRCVPISNHLYFYWYRQILGQKVEFLVSFYNNEISEKSEIFDDQFSVERPDGSNFTLKIRSTKLEDSAMYFCARTSGRSYEQYFGPGTRLTVT.

The chain uses TRBV19 and TRBJ2-7; a possible D gene is TRBD1 (6 bases). The CDR3 runs to 13 residues. The V gene's germline CDR1 is LNHDA and CDR2 SQIVND (reference sequence). The V and J ends lost 6 bases and 0 bases respectively, with 9 bases between them. CDR3 region: CASSWTDSYEQYF. Written as DNA, the CDR3 is TGTGCCAGTAGCTGGACAGACTCCTACGAGCAGTACTTC. Full variable domain (missing parts from reference TRBV19 and TRBJ2-7): DGGITQSPKYLFRKEGQNVTLSCEQNLNHDAMYWYRQDPGQGLRLIYYSQIVNDFQKGDIAEGYSVSREKKESFPLTVTSAQKNPTAFYLCASSWTDSYEQYFGPGTRLTVT.

The chain is built from TRBV4-3 and TRBJ2-1; D ambiguous. This CDR3 has 16 residues. The V gene lost 0 bases and the J gene lost 2 bases, with 11 bases spanning the gap. The V gene's germline CDR1 is LGHNA and CDR2 YSLEER. The CDR3 protein is CASSQDLTRAYNEQFF. The CDR3 region has the DNA TGCGCCAGCAGCCAAGATTTGACAAGAGCCTACAATGAGCAGTTCTTC.

The V call is TRBV20-1, the J call TRBJ1-1, with 8 bases aligning to TRBD1. The V gene's germline CDR1 is DFQATT and CDR2 SNEGSKA (reference sequence). J lost 10 bases, V lost 2 bases, and 3 bases had no gene match. The CDR3 is 11 amino acids. The CDR3 spells CSARSDRGAFF. CDR3 in DNA: TGCAGTGCTAGAAGCGACAGGGGAGCTTTCTTT.